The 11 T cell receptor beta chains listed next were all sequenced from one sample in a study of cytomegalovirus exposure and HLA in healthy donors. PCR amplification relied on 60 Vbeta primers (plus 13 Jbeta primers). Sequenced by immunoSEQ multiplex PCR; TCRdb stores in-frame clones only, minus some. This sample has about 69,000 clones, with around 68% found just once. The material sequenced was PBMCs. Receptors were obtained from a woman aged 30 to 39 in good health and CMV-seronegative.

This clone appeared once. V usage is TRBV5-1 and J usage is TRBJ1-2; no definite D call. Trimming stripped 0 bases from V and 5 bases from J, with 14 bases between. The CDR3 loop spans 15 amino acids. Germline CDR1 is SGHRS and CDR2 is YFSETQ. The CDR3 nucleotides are TGCGCCAGCAGCTTGGACAGCTTTCTCCTGTATGGCTACACCTTC. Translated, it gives CASSLDSFLLYGYTF.

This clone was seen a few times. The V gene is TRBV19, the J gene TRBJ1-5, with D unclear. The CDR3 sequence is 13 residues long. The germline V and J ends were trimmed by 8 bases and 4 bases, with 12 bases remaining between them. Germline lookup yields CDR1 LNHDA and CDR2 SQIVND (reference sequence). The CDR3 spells CASQEGGNQPQHF. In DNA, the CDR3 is TGTGCCAGTCAGGAGGGAGGGAATCAGCCCCAGCATTTT.

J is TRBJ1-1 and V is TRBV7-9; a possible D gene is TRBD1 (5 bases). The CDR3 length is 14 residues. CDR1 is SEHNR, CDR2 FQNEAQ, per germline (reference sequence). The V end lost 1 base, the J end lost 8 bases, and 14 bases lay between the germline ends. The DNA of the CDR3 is TGTGCCAGCAGCTTAGAACCAGGGAAAGGGGAAGCTTTCTTT. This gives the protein CASSLEPGKGEAFF.

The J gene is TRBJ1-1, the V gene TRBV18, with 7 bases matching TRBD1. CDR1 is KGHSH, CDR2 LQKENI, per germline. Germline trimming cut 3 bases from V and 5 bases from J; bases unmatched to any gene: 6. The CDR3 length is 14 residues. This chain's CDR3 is CASSPSRGLTEAFF. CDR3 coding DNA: TGTGCCAGCTCACCGTCCAGGGGGTTGACTGAAGCTTTCTTT.

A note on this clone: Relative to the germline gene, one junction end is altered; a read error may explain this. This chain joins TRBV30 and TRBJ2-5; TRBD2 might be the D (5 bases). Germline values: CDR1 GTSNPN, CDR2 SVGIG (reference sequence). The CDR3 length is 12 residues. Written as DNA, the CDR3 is TGTGCCTGGAGTGTATCTAGGGAGACCCAGCACTTC. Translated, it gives CAWSVSRETQHF.

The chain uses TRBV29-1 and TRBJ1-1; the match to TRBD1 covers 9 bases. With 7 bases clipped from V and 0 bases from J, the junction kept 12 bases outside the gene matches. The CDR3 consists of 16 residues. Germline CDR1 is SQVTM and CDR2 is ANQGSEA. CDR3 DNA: TGCAGCGCTCTAAAACCGACAGGGGGGTTGAACACTGAAGCTTTCTTT. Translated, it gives CSALKPTGGLNTEAFF. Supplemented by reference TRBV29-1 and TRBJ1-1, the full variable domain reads SAVISQKPSRDICQRGTSLTIQCQVDSQVTMMFWYRQQPGQSLTLIATANQGSEATYESGFVIDKFPISRPNLTFSTLTVSNMSPEDSSIYLCSALKPTGGLNTEAFFGQGTRLTVV.

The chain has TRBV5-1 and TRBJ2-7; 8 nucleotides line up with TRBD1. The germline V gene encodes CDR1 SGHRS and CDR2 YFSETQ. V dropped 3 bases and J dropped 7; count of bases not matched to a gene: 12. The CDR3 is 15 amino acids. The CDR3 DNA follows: TGCGCCAGCAGCTGGAGAAAAGGACAGGGACGGGAGCAGTACTTC. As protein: CASSWRKGQGREQYF.

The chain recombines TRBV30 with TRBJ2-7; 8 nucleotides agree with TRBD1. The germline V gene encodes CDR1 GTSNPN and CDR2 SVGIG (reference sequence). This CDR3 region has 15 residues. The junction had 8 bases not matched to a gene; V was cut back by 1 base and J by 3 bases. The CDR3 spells CAWSGDRGKIYEQYF. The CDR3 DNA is TGTGCCTGGAGTGGCGACAGGGGAAAAATCTACGAGCAGTACTTC.

The CDR3 coding sequence is TGCGCCAGCAGCCAGGAGATTGGAACGAGCTCCTACAATGAGCAGTTCTTC. This sequence encodes CASSQEIGTSSYNEQFF. This rearrangement joins TRBV4-1 to TRBJ2-1; D gene ambiguous. Germline CDR1 reads MGHRA; CDR2 reads YSYEKL. The length of the CDR3 is 17 residues. Deletions cut 3 bases from V and 0 bases from J, with 15 bases between.

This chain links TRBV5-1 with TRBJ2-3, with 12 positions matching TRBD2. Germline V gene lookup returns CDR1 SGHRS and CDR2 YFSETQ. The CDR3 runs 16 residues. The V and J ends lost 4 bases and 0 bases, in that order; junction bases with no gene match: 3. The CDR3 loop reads CASSGGTSGSTDTQYF. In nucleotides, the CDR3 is TGCGCCAGCAGCGGAGGGACTAGCGGGAGCACAGATACGCAGTATTTT.

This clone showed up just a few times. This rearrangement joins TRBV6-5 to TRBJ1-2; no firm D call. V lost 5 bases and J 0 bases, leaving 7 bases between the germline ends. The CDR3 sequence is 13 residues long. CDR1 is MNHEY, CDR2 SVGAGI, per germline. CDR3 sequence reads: CASSTTSNYGYTF. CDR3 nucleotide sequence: TGTGCCAGCAGTACGACATCTAACTATGGCTACACCTTC.